This T cell receptor (beta chain) appears in the sequencing data of a study of technical replicates of blood from a handful of donors. Using immunoSEQ multiplex PCR, the repertoire was profiled, and TCRdb retains in-frame clones only, with some absent. The sample consists of around 78,000 clones, 90% to 95% of them appearing once. The ends lost 1 base at V and 3 bases at J; junction bases unmatched: 8. CDR3 length equals 17 residues. Germline loops: CDR1 LGHNA, CDR2 YNFKEQ. The sample taken for sequencing was T cells isolated from PBMCs. V usage is TRBV4-2 and J usage is TRBJ2-7; 11 nucleotides line up with TRBD1. The clonotype originates from a human donor in good health. For the CDR3, the DNA is TGTGCCAGCAGCCAAGTGGCGGACGGGACAGGGGGCTACGAGCAGTACTTC. Translating gives CASSQVADGTGGYEQYF.